These 26 T cell receptor beta chains came from one sample sequenced in a study of identical twins. From the 5' RACE reads, TCRdb called clonotypes with MiXCR, one entry per CDR3 protein. Of 250,000 to 300,000 distinct CDR3 sequences listed, roughly 10% are singletons. These data were also filed under a second study, of yellow fever vaccine responses in identical twins.

The sequencing sample was made of CD8+ T cells sorted from blood. The receptors stem from a woman between 18 and 29 years old in good health.

This clonotype was counted only a few times. V is TRBV30 and J is TRBJ2-7; no firm D call. Germline V CDR1 and CDR2: GTSNPN, SVGIG (reference sequence). The CDR3 consists of 13 residues. Between the trimmed V and J ends, which lost 0 bases and 2 bases, there was a span of 8 bases. Here the CDR3 reads CAWSVLEAYEQYF. The CDR3 DNA is TGTGCCTGGAGTGTCCTAGAAGCCTACGAGCAGTACTTC. Full variable domain (remainder filled in from reference TRBV30 and TRBJ2-7): SQTIHQWPATLVQPVGSPLSLECTVEGTSNPNLYWYRQAAGRGLQLLFYSVGIGQISSEVPQNLSASRPQDRQFILSSKKLLLSDSGFYLCAWSVLEAYEQYFGPGTRLTVT.

This clonotype was detected only a few times. V gene TRBV7-9 combines with J gene TRBJ2-1; 11 nucleotides agree with TRBD2. Germline values: CDR1 SEHNR, CDR2 FQNEAQ (reference sequence). The CDR3 length is 15 residues. With 1 base clipped from V and 8 bases from J, the junction kept 4 bases outside the gene matches. Here the CDR3 DNA reads TGTGCCAGCAGCTTAGTACTAGCGGGAGACGATGAGCAGTTCTTC. It yields the protein CASSLVLAGDDEQFF.

This clonotype was counted only a few times. The chain couples TRBV20-1 to TRBJ2-5; TRBD2 matches at 7 bases. Per the germline V gene, CDR1 is DFQATT and CDR2 is SNEGSKA (reference sequence). Trimming took 3 bases from V and 2 from J; bases not matched to a gene: 3. The CDR3 covers 13 residues. The CDR3 DNA sequence: TGCAGTGCTAGGCTAGCGGCGCAAGAGACCCAGTACTTC. Residues: CSARLAAQETQYF.

This clonotype occurred many times. The chain links TRBV10-3 to TRBJ2-1; D not certain. Between the trimmed V and J ends, which lost 2 bases and 6 bases, there was a span of 2 bases. The CDR3 covers 11 residues. In germline, CDR1 is ENHRY, CDR2 SYGVKD. Written as DNA, the CDR3 is TGTGCCATCAGTGAGAGCAATGAGCAGTTCTTC. Its protein is CAISESNEQFF.

The table lists this clonotype with a few counts. The chain combines TRBV4-3 with TRBJ2-1; 12 bases fit TRBD2. This CDR3 contains 16 residues. The trim removed 1 base at V and 6 bases at J, leaving 4 bases unmatched. Per germline, CDR1 LGHNA and CDR2 YSLEER. Here the CDR3 DNA reads TGCGCCAGCAGCCAAGGTGGGGGACTAGCGGGCAATGAGCAGTTCTTC. Amino acids: CASSQGGGLAGNEQFF.

The sample holds many counts of this clonotype. The chain recombines TRBV25-1 with TRBJ1-1, with D possibly being TRBD1 (5 bases). V was shortened by 4 bases and J by 7 bases, with 19 bases between the two germline ends. The CDR3 is 15 amino acids. Germline loops: CDR1 MGHDK, CDR2 SYGVNS. CDR3 sequence reads: CASSGAGSGGGEAFF. The CDR3, as DNA: TGTGCCAGCAGTGGGGCAGGGTCGGGTGGAGGTGAAGCTTTCTTT.

In nucleotides, the CDR3 is TGTGCCACCAGTGACCCTAGCGGGGCCATCCGTACGCAGTATTTT. Translation: CATSDPSGAIRTQYF. The chain combines TRBV24-1 with TRBJ2-3; TRBD2 agrees at 9 bases. Germline V lookup: CDR1 KGHDR, CDR2 SFDVKD. The J segment lost 8 bases and the V segment lost 4 bases, leaving 9 bases of the junction unmatched. The CDR3 is made up of 15 amino acids.

This chain joins TRBV27 and TRBJ2-1; 8 bases line up with TRBD2. The CDR3 totals 14 residues. Germline trimming cut 3 bases from V and 5 bases from J; bases unmatched to any gene: 3. Germline V lookup: CDR1 MNHEY, CDR2 SMNVEV (reference sequence). CDR3 sequence reads: CASSFAGGDNEQFF. DNA for the CDR3: TGTGCCAGCAGTTTTGCGGGAGGAGACAATGAGCAGTTCTTC.

DNA for the CDR3: TGTGCCAGCTCACCAAGCTCACCGAGACTAGCGGAGATAGATACGCAGTATTTT. It translates to CASSPSSPRLAEIDTQYF. The chain carries TRBV18 and TRBJ2-3, with 9 bases identical to TRBD2. Germline loops: CDR1 KGHSH, CDR2 LQKENI. The CDR3 runs to 18 residues. J was trimmed by 5 bases and V by 2 bases; bases with no gene match: 14. The variable domain in full, with the rest retrieved from reference TRBV18 and TRBJ2-3, is NAGVMQNPRHLVRRRGQEARLRCSPMKGHSHVYWYRQLPEEGLKFMVYLQKENIIDESGMPKERFSAEFPKEGPSILRIQQVVRGDSAAYFCASSPSSPRLAEIDTQYFGPGTRLTVL.

This clonotype was seen repeatedly, ten times or more. The chain joins TRBV7-8 to TRBJ2-5, with TRBD2 identical over 7 bases. CDR3 size: 14 residues. The ends lost 2 bases at V and 5 bases at J; junction bases unmatched: 5. The V gene's germline CDR1 is SGHVS and CDR2 FQNEAQ. The CDR3 protein is CASSLWGAGETQYF. As DNA, the CDR3 is TGTGCCAGCAGCTTATGGGGAGCGGGGGAGACCCAGTACTTC. Looking up the rest from reference TRBV7-8 and TRBJ2-5 gives the full variable domain: GAGVSQSPRYKVAKRGQDVALRCDPISGHVSLFWYQQALGQGPEFLTYFQNEAQLDKSGLPSDRFFAERPEGSVSTLKIQRTQQEDSAVYLCASSLWGAGETQYFGPGTRLLVL.

Only a few counts were recorded for this clonotype. The chain employs TRBV5-1 and TRBJ1-1; the match to TRBD1 covers 8 bases. This CDR3 has 16 residues. Trimming removed 4 bases from V and 3 bases from J; junction bases left unmatched: 11. Germline V gene lookup returns CDR1 SGHRS and CDR2 YFSETQ. The CDR3 loop is CASSPEGTGLYTEAFF. Written as DNA, the CDR3 is TGCGCCAGCAGCCCAGAGGGGACAGGCCTTTACACTGAAGCTTTCTTT.

This clonotype was observed many times. The J gene is TRBJ2-7, the V gene TRBV5-1, with TRBD2 matching over 7 bases. CDR3 length: 14 amino acids. In germline, CDR1 is SGHRS, CDR2 YFSETQ. Germline trimming cut 2 bases from V and 1 base from J; bases unmatched to any gene: 3. The DNA of the CDR3 is TGCGCCAGCAGCTTAGGGGAGGGTTCCTACGAGCAGTACTTC. Protein: CASSLGEGSYEQYF.

This clonotype was found a few times. This chain joins TRBV3-1 and TRBJ2-7, with 10 bases lining up with TRBD1. Trimming at V came to 0 bases and at J to 4 bases, leaving 3 bases not matched to a gene. This CDR3 region has 15 residues. CDR1 and CDR2 from the germline V gene are LGHDT and YNNKEL (reference sequence). CDR3 sequence: CASSQDEGQGYEQYF. CDR3 in DNA: TGTGCCAGCAGCCAAGATGAGGGACAGGGGTACGAGCAGTACTTC.

This clonotype was seen many times. The chain recombines TRBV7-8 with TRBJ2-5, with TRBD1 matching 8 bases. This CDR3 is 18 amino acids long. Trimming took 5 bases from V and 4 from J; bases not matched to a gene: 18. Germline V lookup: CDR1 SGHVS, CDR2 FQNEAQ. This CDR3 is CASSIPGQEVRLGETQYF. DNA of the CDR3: TGTGCCAGCAGCATACCGGGACAGGAAGTTAGATTGGGAGAGACCCAGTACTTC.

This clonotype was seen repeatedly, ten times or more. The chain recombines TRBV7-8 with TRBJ2-1; 7 bases are a match to TRBD1. Trimming at V came to 5 bases and at J to 0 bases, leaving 4 bases not matched to a gene. This CDR3 contains 15 residues. Per germline, CDR1 SGHVS and CDR2 FQNEAQ. For the CDR3, the DNA is TGTGCCAGCAGCCTTGACAGGGACTCCTACAATGAGCAGTTCTTC. Translating it yields CASSLDRDSYNEQFF.

This clonotype was recorded many times. The chain joins TRBV7-9 to TRBJ2-1; maybe TRBD2 (6 bases). V gave up 6 bases and J gave up 6 bases, with 12 bases separating them. CDR3 length: 13 residues. Germline V CDR1 and CDR2: SEHNR, FQNEAQ (reference sequence). The CDR3 coding sequence is TGTGCCAGCAGTACGATGGGAGGCAATGAGCAGTTCTTC. The encoded protein is CASSTMGGNEQFF.

The genes are TRBV3-1 and TRBJ1-2, with D unresolved. Germline V gene lookup returns CDR1 LGHDT and CDR2 YNNKEL (reference sequence). The length of the CDR3 is 14 residues. V was clipped by 1 base and J by 9 bases, with 15 bases between them. CDR3 DNA: TGTGCCAGCAGCCAAGTCGGGGAGTTTGTAAGCTACACCTTC. Its translation is CASSQVGEFVSYTF.

CDR3 region: CASTPGTGSYNEQFF. As DNA, the CDR3 is TGTGCCAGCACCCCCGGGACAGGTTCCTACAATGAGCAGTTCTTC. V is TRBV7-9 and J is TRBJ2-1; TRBD1 aligns across 8 bases. From germline, CDR1 is SEHNR and CDR2 FQNEAQ (reference sequence). V was pared by 7 bases and J by 1 base, with 6 bases of the junction left unmatched. The CDR3 consists of 15 residues.

This clonotype has a count of ten or more. The chain carries TRBV27 and TRBJ2-1; tentative D call: TRBD2 (6 bases). The CDR3 runs to 14 residues. Trimming removed 4 bases from V and 4 bases from J, with 11 bases in between. Per germline, CDR1 MNHEY and CDR2 SMNVEV (reference sequence). DNA of the CDR3: TGTGCCAGCAGTTCGTCTAGCGAATACAATGAGCAGTTCTTC. Its protein is CASSSSSEYNEQFF.

This chain joins TRBV28 and TRBJ2-6; D gene uncertain. Trimming took off 6 bases at V and 0 bases at J, with 9 bases between the two ends. The germline gives CDR1 MDHEN, CDR2 SYDVKM. CDR3 length: 15 amino acids. CDR3 in DNA: TGTGCCAGCAGGAAGATCAGCTCTGGGGCCAACGTCCTGACTTTC. It is translated as CASRKISSGANVLTF.

The CDR3 is CASSPGTSAPYEQYF. The DNA of the CDR3 is TGTGCCAGTAGTCCCGGGACTAGCGCACCTTACGAGCAGTACTTC. The genes are TRBV19 and TRBJ2-7; 10 bases align to TRBD2. Germline CDR1 LNHDA, CDR2 SQIVND (reference sequence). J gave up 4 bases and V 5 bases, and 8 bases lay outside the gene matches. The CDR3 consists of 15 residues.

This clonotype was recorded many times. This chain links TRBV7-8 with TRBJ2-7, with D possibly being TRBD1 or TRBD2 (6 bases each). V lost 0 bases, J lost 1 base, and 16 bases lay in between. The CDR3 covers 17 residues. Germline lookup yields CDR1 SGHVS and CDR2 FQNEAQ. CDR3 sequence (DNA): TGTGCCAGCAGCTTAGCGGGCTCCACAGGGAGGTCCTACGAGCAGTACTTC. Amino acids: CASSLAGSTGRSYEQYF.

This clonotype was found many times. V gene TRBV9 combines with J gene TRBJ1-2; D not resolved. Germline CDR1 SGDLS, CDR2 YYNGEE. Trimming removed 3 bases at V and 3 bases at J, with 3 bases between. The CDR3 has 11 residues. CDR3 nucleotides: TGTGCCAGCAGCGGACACTATGGCTACACCTTC. This codes for CASSGHYGYTF.

This clonotype has at least ten counts. The V and J genes are TRBV6-6 and TRBJ2-7; 7 bases align to TRBD1. Germline CDR1 reads MNHNY; CDR2 reads SVGAGI (reference sequence). V gave up 5 bases and J gave up 4 bases; unmatched junction bases: 5. This CDR3 has 13 amino acids. DNA for the CDR3: TGTGCCAGCAGTACGGGACAGTCTTACGAGCAGTACTTC. Residues: CASSTGQSYEQYF.

This clonotype occurred many times. The chain links TRBV12-3 or TRBV12-4 to TRBJ2-7, with TRBD1 matching 9 bases. The CDR3 totals 15 residues. The V gene end was trimmed by 6 bases and the J gene end by 6 bases; junction bases not matched to a gene: 12. In DNA form, the CDR3 reads TGTGCCAGCAGCCGTCCGGGGACAGGGAGCCTCGAGCAGTACTTC. It encodes CASSRPGTGSLEQYF.

This clonotype was detected many times. The chain combines TRBV7-2 with TRBJ2-7; TRBD2 aligns across 11 bases. CDR1 and CDR2 (germline): SGHTA, FQGNSA. The J segment lost 2 bases and the V segment lost 0 bases, leaving 3 bases of the junction unmatched. This CDR3 region has 16 residues. CDR3 region: CASSLALAGATYEQYF. The CDR3 nucleotides read TGTGCCAGCAGCTTAGCACTAGCGGGGGCCACCTACGAGCAGTACTTC.